This T cell receptor beta chain is drawn from a study of T cells expressing NK-cell markers. Across the whole study: The study drew TCR beta repertoires from sorted CD3+CD56+NKG2C+, CD3+CD56+NKG2C- and CD3+CD56-NKG2C+ T cells. There were seven HCMV-seropositive donors and one seronegative donor among the eight sequenced.

Generation of TCR beta cDNA was performed by 5'RACE template switching incorporating UMIs. TCRdb reprocessed the 5' RACE reads and keeps a single row for each CDR3 protein, giving no DNA. This listing includes under 600,000 distinct CDR3 sequences. Concerning this clonotype itself: Its specificity is unknown.

Whole-study findings and limits: These clonotypes also led the CD3+CD56-NKG2C+ fraction in a handful of donors.

This CDR3 has 14 amino acids. Germline V gene sequence: CDR1 SGHRS, CDR2 YFSETQ. The chain joins TRBV5-1 to TRBJ1-6. The specimen sequenced was blood T cells: a sorted CD56 or NKG2C T cell subset, CD4+ or CD8+ T cells, or bulk PBMC T cells (not recorded which). The clonotype comes from a woman aged 45-60 years in good health. CDR3 loop: CASSPEGYNSPLHF. Full variable domain (outside the CDR3, taken from reference TRBV5-1 and TRBJ1-6): KAGVTQTPRYLIKTRGQQVTLSCSPISGHRSVSWYQQTPGQGLQFLFEYFSETQRNKGNFPGRFSGRQFSNSRSEMNVSTLELGDSALYLCASSPEGYNSPLHFGNGTRLTVT.